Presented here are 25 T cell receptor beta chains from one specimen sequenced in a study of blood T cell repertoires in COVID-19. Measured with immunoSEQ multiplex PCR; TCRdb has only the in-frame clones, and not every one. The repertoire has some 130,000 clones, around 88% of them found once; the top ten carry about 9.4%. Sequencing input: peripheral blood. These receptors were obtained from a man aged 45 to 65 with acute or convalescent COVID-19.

In DNA form, the CDR3 reads TGTGCCAGCAGCTTGCAGGGGGCCGGCACTGAAGCTTTCTTT. The encoded protein is CASSLQGAGTEAFF. J is TRBJ1-1 and V is TRBV7-9; the match to TRBD1 covers 8 bases. The CDR3 has 14 residues. Germline assignment: CDR1 SEHNR and CDR2 FQNEAQ (reference sequence). The ends lost 3 bases at V and 4 bases at J; junction bases unmatched: 4.

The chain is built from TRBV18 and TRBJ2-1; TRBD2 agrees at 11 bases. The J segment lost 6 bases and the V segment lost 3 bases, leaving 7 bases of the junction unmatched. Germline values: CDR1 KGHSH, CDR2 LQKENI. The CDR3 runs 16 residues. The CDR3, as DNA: TGTGCCAGCTCACCCCTTACTAGCGGGAGCTTCAATGAGCAGTTCTTC. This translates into CASSPLTSGSFNEQFF.

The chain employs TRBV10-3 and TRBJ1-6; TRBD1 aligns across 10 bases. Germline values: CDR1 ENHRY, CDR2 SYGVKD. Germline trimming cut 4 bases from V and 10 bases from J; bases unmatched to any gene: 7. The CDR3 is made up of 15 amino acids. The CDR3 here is CAISVGTGVGSPLHF. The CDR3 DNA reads TGTGCCATCAGTGTGGGGACAGGGGTAGGATCACCCCTCCACTTT.

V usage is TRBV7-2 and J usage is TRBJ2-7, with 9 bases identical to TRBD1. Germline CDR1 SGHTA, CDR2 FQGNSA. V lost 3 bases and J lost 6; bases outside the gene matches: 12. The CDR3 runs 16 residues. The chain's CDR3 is CASSLQSGTGLVEQYF. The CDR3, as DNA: TGTGCCAGCAGCTTGCAATCCGGGACAGGGTTAGTCGAGCAGTACTTC.

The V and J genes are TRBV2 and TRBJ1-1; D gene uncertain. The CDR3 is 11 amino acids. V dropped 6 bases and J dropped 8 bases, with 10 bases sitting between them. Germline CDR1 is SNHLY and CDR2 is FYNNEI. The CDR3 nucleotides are TGTGCCAGCAGGGAAATCCGGGAAGCTTTCTTT. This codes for CASREIREAFF.

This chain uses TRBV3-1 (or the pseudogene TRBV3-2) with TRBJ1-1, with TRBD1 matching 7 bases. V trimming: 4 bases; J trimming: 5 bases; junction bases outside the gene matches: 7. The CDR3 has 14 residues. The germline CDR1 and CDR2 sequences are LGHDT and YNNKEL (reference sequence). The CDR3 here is CASSPRTGWTEAFF. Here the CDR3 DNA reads TGTGCCAGCAGCCCACGGACAGGTTGGACTGAAGCTTTCTTT.

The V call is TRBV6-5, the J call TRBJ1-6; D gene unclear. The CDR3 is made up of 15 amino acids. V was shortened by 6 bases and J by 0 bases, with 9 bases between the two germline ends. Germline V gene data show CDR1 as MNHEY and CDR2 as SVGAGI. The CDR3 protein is CASRRGSSYNSPLHF. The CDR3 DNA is TGTGCCAGCAGAAGAGGGAGCTCCTATAATTCACCCCTCCACTTT.

CDR3 sequence reads: CASSLGAGGREQYF. In nucleotides, the CDR3 is TGCGCCAGCAGCTTGGGGGCGGGAGGGCGCGAGCAGTACTTC. The chain couples TRBV5-1 to TRBJ2-7, with 9 positions matching TRBD2. Germline-derived CDR1 and CDR2 are SGHRS and YFSETQ. J lost 6 bases, V lost 0 bases, and 4 bases had no gene match. The CDR3 has 14 residues.

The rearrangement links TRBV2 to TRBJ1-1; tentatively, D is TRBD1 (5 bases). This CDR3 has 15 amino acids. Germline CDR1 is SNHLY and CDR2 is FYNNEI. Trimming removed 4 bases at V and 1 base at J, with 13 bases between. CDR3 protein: CASSVRRRGNTEAFF. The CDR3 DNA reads TGTGCCAGCAGTGTCCGACGGAGGGGGAACACTGAAGCTTTCTTT.

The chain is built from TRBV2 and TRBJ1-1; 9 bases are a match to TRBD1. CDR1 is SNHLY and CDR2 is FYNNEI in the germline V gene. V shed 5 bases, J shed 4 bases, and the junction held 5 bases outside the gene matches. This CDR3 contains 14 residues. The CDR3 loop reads CASSLETGGTEAFF. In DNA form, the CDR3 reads TGTGCCAGCAGTTTAGAGACAGGGGGCACTGAAGCTTTCTTT.

As DNA, the CDR3 is TGTGCCATCAGTGGTAAGACAGGATCTTACTACAATGAGCAGTTCTTC. Protein: CAISGKTGSYYNEQFF. This rearrangement joins TRBV10-3 to TRBJ2-1; possibly TRBD1 for D (6 bases). The V end lost 4 bases, the J end lost 3 bases, and 16 bases lay between the germline ends. Germline CDR1 ENHRY, CDR2 SYGVKD. The CDR3 is 16 amino acids.

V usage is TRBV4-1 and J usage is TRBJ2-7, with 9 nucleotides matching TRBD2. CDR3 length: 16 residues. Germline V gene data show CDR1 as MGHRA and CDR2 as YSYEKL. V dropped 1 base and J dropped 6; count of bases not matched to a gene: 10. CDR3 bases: TGCGCCAGCAGCCAAGGGGTGGCGGGAGGGCCCCTCGAGCAGTACTTC. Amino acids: CASSQGVAGGPLEQYF.

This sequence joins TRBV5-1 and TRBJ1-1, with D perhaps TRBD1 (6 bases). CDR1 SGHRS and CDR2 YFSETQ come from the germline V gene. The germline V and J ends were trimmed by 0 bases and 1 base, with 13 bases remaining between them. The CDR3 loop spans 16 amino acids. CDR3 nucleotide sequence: TGCGCCAGCAGCTTGGATCTGGGACACTGGAACACTGAAGCTTTCTTT. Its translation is CASSLDLGHWNTEAFF.

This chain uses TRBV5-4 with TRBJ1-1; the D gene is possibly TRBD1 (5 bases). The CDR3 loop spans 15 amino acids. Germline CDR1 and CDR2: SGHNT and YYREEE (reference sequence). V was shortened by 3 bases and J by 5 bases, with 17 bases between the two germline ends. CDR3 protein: CASSSRNEGRTEAFF. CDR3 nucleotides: TGTGCCAGCAGCTCCAGAAACGAGGGGAGGACTGAAGCTTTCTTT.

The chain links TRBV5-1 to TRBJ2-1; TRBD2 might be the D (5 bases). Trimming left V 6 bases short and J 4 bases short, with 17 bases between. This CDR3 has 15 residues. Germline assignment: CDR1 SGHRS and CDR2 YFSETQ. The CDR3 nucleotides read TGCGCCAGCAACCGCGGACTCGGCACTTACAATGAGCAGTTCTTC. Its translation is CASNRGLGTYNEQFF. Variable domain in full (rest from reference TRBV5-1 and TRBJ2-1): KAGVTQTPRYLIKTRGQQVTLSCSPISGHRSVSWYQQTPGQGLQFLFEYFSETQRNKGNFPGRFSGRQFSNSRSEMNVSTLELGDSALYLCASNRGLGTYNEQFFGPGTRLTVL.

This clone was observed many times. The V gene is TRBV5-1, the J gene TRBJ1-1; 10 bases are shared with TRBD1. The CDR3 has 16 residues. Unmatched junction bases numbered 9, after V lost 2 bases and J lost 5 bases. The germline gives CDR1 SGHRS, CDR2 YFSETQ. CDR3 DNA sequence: TGCGCCAGCAGCTTCAAGACAGGGGGCTCGGGAACTGAAGCTTTCTTT. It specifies CASSFKTGGSGTEAFF.

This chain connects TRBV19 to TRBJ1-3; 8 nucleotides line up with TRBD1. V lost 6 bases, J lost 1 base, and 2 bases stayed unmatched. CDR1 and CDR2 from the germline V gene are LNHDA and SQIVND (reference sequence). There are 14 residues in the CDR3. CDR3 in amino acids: CASRQGASGNTIYF. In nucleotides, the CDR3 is TGTGCCAGTAGGCAGGGGGCTTCTGGAAACACCATATATTTT.

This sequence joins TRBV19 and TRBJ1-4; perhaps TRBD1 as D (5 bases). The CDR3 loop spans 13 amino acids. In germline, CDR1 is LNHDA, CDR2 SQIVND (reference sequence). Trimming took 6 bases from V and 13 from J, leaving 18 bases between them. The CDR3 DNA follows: TGTGCCAGTAGGAGCGGGACGTGGGAAGGACTGTTTTTT. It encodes CASRSGTWEGLFF.

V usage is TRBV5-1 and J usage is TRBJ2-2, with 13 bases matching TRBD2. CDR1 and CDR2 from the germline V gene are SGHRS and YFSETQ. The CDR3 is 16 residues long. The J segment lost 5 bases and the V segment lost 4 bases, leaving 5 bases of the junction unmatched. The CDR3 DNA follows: TGCGCCAGCAGCCCCCGGGGACTAGCGGGAACCGGGGAGCTGTTTTTT. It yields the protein CASSPRGLAGTGELFF.

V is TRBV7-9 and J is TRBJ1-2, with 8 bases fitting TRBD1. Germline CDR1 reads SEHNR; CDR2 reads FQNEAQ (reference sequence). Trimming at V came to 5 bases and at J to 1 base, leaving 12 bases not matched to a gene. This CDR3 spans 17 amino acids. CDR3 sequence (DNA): TGTGCCAGCAGCCCCACGCGGCCAGGGGGCAGTAACTATGGCTACACCTTC. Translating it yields CASSPTRPGGSNYGYTF.

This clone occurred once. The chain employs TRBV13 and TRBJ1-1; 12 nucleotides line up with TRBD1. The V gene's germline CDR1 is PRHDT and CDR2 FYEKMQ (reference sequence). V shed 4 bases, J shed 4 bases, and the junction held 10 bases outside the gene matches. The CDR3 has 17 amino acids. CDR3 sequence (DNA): TGTGCCAGCAGCTCCTACCGGGACAGGGGGCACACCACTGAAGCTTTCTTT. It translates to CASSSYRDRGHTTEAFF. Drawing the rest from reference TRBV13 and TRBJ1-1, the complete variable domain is AAGVIQSPRHLIKEKRETATLKCYPIPRHDTVYWYQQGPGQDPQFLISFYEKMQSDKGSIPDRFSAQQFSDYHSELNMSSLELGDSALYFCASSSYRDRGHTTEAFFGQGTRLTVV.

CDR3 nucleotides: TGTGCCAGCAGTTACCCTAGGGGGGGAACTGAAGCTTTCTTT. This gives the protein CASSYPRGGTEAFF. The chain employs TRBV6-2 or TRBV6-3 and TRBJ1-1; D might be TRBD1 (6 bases). V lost 2 bases, J lost 5 bases, and 12 bases lay in between. The CDR3 has 14 amino acids. Germline V gives CDR1 MNHEY, CDR2 SVGEGT.

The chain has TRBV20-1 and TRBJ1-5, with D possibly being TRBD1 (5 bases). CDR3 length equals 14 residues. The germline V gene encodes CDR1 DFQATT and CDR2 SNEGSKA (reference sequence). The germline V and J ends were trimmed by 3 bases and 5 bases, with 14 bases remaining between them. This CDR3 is CSASQVGGYQPQHF. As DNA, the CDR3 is TGCAGTGCTAGTCAGGTCGGGGGTTATCAGCCCCAGCATTTT.

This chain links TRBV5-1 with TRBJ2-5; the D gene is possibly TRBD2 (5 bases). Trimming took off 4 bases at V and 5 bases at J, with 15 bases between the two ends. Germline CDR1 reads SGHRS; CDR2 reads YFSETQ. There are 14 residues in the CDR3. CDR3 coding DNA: TGCGCCAGCAGCCCCCCACAGTCGGGGGAGACCCAGTACTTC. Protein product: CASSPPQSGETQYF. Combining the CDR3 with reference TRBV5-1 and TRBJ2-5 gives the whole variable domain KAGVTQTPRYLIKTRGQQVTLSCSPISGHRSVSWYQQTPGQGLQFLFEYFSETQRNKGNFPGRFSGRQFSNSRSEMNVSTLELGDSALYLCASSPPQSGETQYFGPGTRLLVL.

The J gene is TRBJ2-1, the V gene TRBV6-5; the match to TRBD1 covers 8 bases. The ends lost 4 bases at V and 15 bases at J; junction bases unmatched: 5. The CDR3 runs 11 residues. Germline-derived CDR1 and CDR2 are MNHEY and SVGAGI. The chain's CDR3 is CASSFWTGTFF. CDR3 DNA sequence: TGTGCCAGCAGTTTTTGGACAGGGACGTTCTTC.